Below are 32 T cell receptor beta chains sequenced from a single sample in a study of response to subunit inactivated influenza vaccine. TCRdb re-analysed the RT-PCR reads in MiXCR, keeping a single row per CDR3 protein. The sample includes hundreds of thousands of distinct CDR3 sequences, 7.6% of them seen just once. Sequencing was performed on PBMCs from blood, taken less than 30 months after vaccination. These receptors came from a man aged 45 to 70 who received an inactivated influenza vaccine.

The rearrangement uses TRBV4-2 and TRBJ2-7; 10 nucleotides match TRBD2. The germline CDR1 and CDR2 sequences are LGHNA and YNFKEQ. The CDR3 length is 16 residues. V was pared by 4 bases and J by 4 bases, with 10 bases of the junction left unmatched. DNA of the CDR3: TGTGCCAGCAGCCTAAGGCTAGCGGGAGATGGGTACGAGCAGTACTTC. Its protein product is CASSLRLAGDGYEQYF.

This clonotype was seen at least ten times. CDR3 residues: CASSGQRNTEAFF. Written as DNA, the CDR3 is TGTGCCAGCAGCGGACAAAGGAACACTGAAGCTTTCTTT. V usage is TRBV9 and J usage is TRBJ1-1; no firm D call. Trimming shortened V by 3 bases and J by 1 base, and 7 bases separated the two germline ends. CDR1 SGDLS and CDR2 YYNGEE come from the germline V gene. The CDR3 extends over 13 amino acids. Filled out from reference TRBV9 and TRBJ1-1, the complete variable domain reads DSGVTQTPKHLITATGQRVTLRCSPRSGDLSVYWYQQSLDQGLQFLIQYYNGEERAKGNILERFSAQQFPDLHSELNLSSLELGDSALYFCASSGQRNTEAFFGQGTRLTVV.

This clonotype was detected a few times. The rearrangement joins TRBV11-2 to TRBJ1-6, with 7 bases fitting TRBD1. This CDR3 region has 15 residues. V lost 5 bases, J lost 3 bases, and 4 bases stayed unmatched. Germline V CDR1 and CDR2: SGHAT, FQNNGV. For the CDR3, the DNA is TGTGCCAGCAGCCAGACAGGGTACTATAATTCACCCCTCCACTTT. This translates into CASSQTGYYNSPLHF. The entire variable domain, with the rest obtained from reference TRBV11-2 and TRBJ1-6, is as follows: EAGVAQSPRYKIIEKRQSVAFWCNPISGHATLYWYQQILGQGPKLLIQFQNNGVVDDSQLPKDRFSAERLKGVDSTLKIQPAKLEDSAVYLCASSQTGYYNSPLHFGNGTRLTVT.

This clonotype has ten or more counts. CDR3 sequence (DNA): TGCAGCGTTGAAGTAGGACTAGCGGGAGGAGTTCAGTTCTTC. It yields the protein CSVEVGLAGGVQFF. This rearrangement joins TRBV29-1 to TRBJ2-1, with 14 bases fitting TRBD2. Germline assignment: CDR1 SQVTM and CDR2 ANQGSEA. The length of the CDR3 is 14 residues. Trimming cost V 1 base and J 13 bases; bases outside gene matches: 6.

The chain couples TRBV6-1 to TRBJ1-2, with D maybe TRBD1 (5 bases). Germline CDR1 and CDR2: MNHNS and SASEGT. This CDR3 comprises 14 residues. Trimming left V 7 bases short and J 4 bases short, with 16 bases between. Here the CDR3 reads CASTRSDTGYGYTF. Written as DNA, the CDR3 is TGTGCCAGCACCAGGTCCGACACAGGCTATGGCTACACCTTC.

The gene calls are TRBV7-9 and TRBJ2-1; a possible D gene is TRBD2 (6 bases). Per the germline V gene, CDR1 is SEHNR and CDR2 is FQNEAQ (reference sequence). The V and J ends lost 5 bases and 10 bases respectively, with 15 bases between them. The CDR3 length is 13 residues. The CDR3 DNA reads TGTGCCAGCAGCCCAGCCGGGACTCACGAGCAGTTCTTC. This translates into CASSPAGTHEQFF.

This clonotype was seen more than once but under ten times. V and J are TRBV6-2 or TRBV6-3 and TRBJ1-2; D remains ambiguous. Germline V gene lookup returns CDR1 MNHEY and CDR2 SVGEGT. CDR3 length: 12 residues. Trimming removed 5 bases at V and 8 bases at J, with 12 bases between. The CDR3 DNA follows: TGTGCCAGCAGTCGGGCCGACGGGGGCTACACCTTC. Translation gives CASSRADGGYTF.

This clonotype was observed a few times. The DNA for the CDR3 is TGTGCCAGCAGCGTAAGCGGGAGTAACGACAATGAGCAGTTCTTC. Translation: CASSVSGSNDNEQFF. The chain couples TRBV7-2 to TRBJ2-1; 8 nucleotides match TRBD2. There are 15 residues in the CDR3. V shed 5 bases and J 5 bases; nucleotides not matched to a gene: 8. Germline values: CDR1 SGHTA, CDR2 FQGNSA.

The chain carries TRBV7-9 and TRBJ1-3, with D unresolved. CDR1 SEHNR and CDR2 FQNEAQ come from the germline V gene (reference sequence). This CDR3 comprises 15 residues. V shed 1 base and J shed 2 bases, with 9 bases lying between them. The CDR3 DNA reads as TGTGCCAGCAGCTTAGTGGACGCGACTGGAAACACCATATATTTT. It yields the protein CASSLVDATGNTIYF.

Ten or more counts support this clonotype. V usage is TRBV20-1 and J usage is TRBJ2-3; 7 nucleotides agree with TRBD2. V was clipped by 1 base and J by 2 bases; unmatched bases: 9. The CDR3 contains 16 residues. In germline, CDR1 is DFQATT, CDR2 SNEGSKA (reference sequence). The CDR3 is CSARAIGGGDTDTQYF. In DNA, the CDR3 is TGCAGTGCTAGAGCAATTGGCGGGGGAGACACAGATACGCAGTATTTT.

There are a few counts of this clonotype. The rearrangement uses TRBV6-2 or TRBV6-3 and TRBJ2-7; 7 bases line up with TRBD2. The CDR3 sequence is 16 residues long. CDR1 and CDR2 from the germline V gene are MNHEY and SVGEGT. Unmatched junction bases numbered 5, after V lost 0 bases and J lost 0 bases. This CDR3 is CASSYSAGRTSYEQYF. As DNA, the CDR3 is TGTGCCAGCAGTTACTCAGCCGGGAGGACCTCCTACGAGCAGTACTTC.

There are many counts of this clonotype. The chain couples TRBV7-6 to TRBJ2-1; perhaps TRBD2 as D (5 bases). The length of the CDR3 is 14 residues. V was clipped by 5 bases and J by 5 bases, with 13 bases between them. Germline V lookup: CDR1 SGHVS, CDR2 FNYEAQ. The CDR3 DNA sequence: TGTGCCAGCAGCAAAGCGCTAGCAGACAATGAGCAGTTCTTC. Protein sequence: CASSKALADNEQFF.

The chain has TRBV19 and TRBJ2-1; perhaps TRBD1 as D (6 bases). CDR1 and CDR2 (germline): LNHDA, SQIVND (reference sequence). The CDR3 runs 15 residues. With 7 bases removed from V and 4 bases from J, the gap between germline ends came to 17 bases. CDR3 in DNA: TGTGCCAGTACACTACAGGGTCGGAGTTACAATGAGCAGTTCTTC. Encoded protein: CASTLQGRSYNEQFF.

This clonotype came up a few times. The chain carries TRBV4-1 and TRBJ2-3; D uncertain. This CDR3 is 14 amino acids long. With 1 base removed from V and 6 bases from J, the gap between germline ends came to 11 bases. The germline V gene encodes CDR1 MGHRA and CDR2 YSYEKL. CDR3 bases: TGCGCCAGCAGCCAAGTGGTCTCCCGGGATACGCAGTATTTT. It encodes CASSQVVSRDTQYF.

In its sample, this clonotype was seen a few times. The CDR3 nucleotides are TGTGCCAGCAGCCGGACCGGGACTAGCGGGGTTTTGTCCTACAATGAGCAGTTCTTC. Translating gives CASSRTGTSGVLSYNEQFF. This chain links TRBV11-2 with TRBJ2-1, with 13 bases aligning to TRBD2. The V segment lost 5 bases and the J segment 1 base; nucleotides outside the gene matches: 11. This CDR3 has 19 amino acids. CDR1 SGHAT and CDR2 FQNNGV come from the germline V gene.

This clonotype was detected many times. The V call is TRBV15, the J call TRBJ2-7; no definite D call. This CDR3 spans 15 amino acids. Trimming removed 1 base from V and 3 bases from J, with 13 bases in between. In germline, CDR1 is LNHNV, CDR2 YYDKDF (reference sequence). The CDR3 spells CATSRVSGNNYEQYF. CDR3 DNA: TGTGCCACCAGCAGAGTATCGGGTAATAACTACGAGCAGTACTTC.

This clonotype was detected many times. V and J are TRBV4-3 and TRBJ2-2; D is ambiguous. Germline values: CDR1 LGHNA, CDR2 YSLEER. V gave up 0 bases and J gave up 2 bases, with 10 bases separating them. This CDR3 is 16 amino acids long. Here the CDR3 reads CASSQDGSANTGELFF. The CDR3 DNA follows: TGCGCCAGCAGCCAAGATGGGTCAGCAAACACCGGGGAGCTGTTTTTT.

This clonotype was seen at least ten times. The chain employs TRBV12-3 or TRBV12-4 and TRBJ1-1; no reliable D call. CDR3 length: 11 amino acids. Trimming removed 6 bases from V and 5 bases from J, with 7 bases in between. CDR3 sequence reads: CASSPLTEAFF. DNA of the CDR3: TGTGCCAGCAGCCCCCTAACTGAAGCTTTCTTT.

This clonotype has only a few counts. The V and J genes are TRBV10-3 and TRBJ2-1; TRBD2 agrees at 10 bases. The CDR3 runs to 16 residues. V shed 0 bases, J shed 5 bases, and the junction held 4 bases outside the gene matches. Germline values: CDR1 ENHRY, CDR2 SYGVKD. CDR3 nucleotide sequence: TGTGCCATCAGTGAGTCAATAGCGGGGGGCAACAATGAGCAGTTCTTC. This sequence encodes CAISESIAGGNNEQFF.

This clonotype was seen many times. The gene calls are TRBV20-1 and TRBJ2-7; 9 bases agree with TRBD1. With 6 bases clipped from V and 2 bases from J, the junction kept 5 bases outside the gene matches. Germline assignment: CDR1 DFQATT and CDR2 SNEGSKA (reference sequence). The CDR3 runs 13 residues. The CDR3 nucleotides are TGCAGTGCCGTGGGACAGGGAGCCTACGAGCAGTACTTC. Protein product: CSAVGQGAYEQYF.

The gene calls are TRBV12-3 or TRBV12-4 and TRBJ1-6, with no clear D. V lost 6 bases and J 4 bases, leaving 7 bases between the germline ends. The CDR3 length is 13 residues. CDR3 nucleotides: TGTGCCAGCAGCCAAGATTATAATTCACCCCTCCACTTT. Protein product: CASSQDYNSPLHF.

This clonotype has only a few counts. This chain uses TRBV21-1 with TRBJ2-7; no DNA check was done on the table's D call, TRBD2. TRBV21-1 is designated a pseudogene. The CDR3 is made up of 18 amino acids. The CDR3: CASSKTPLSGRDSYEQYF. Written as DNA, the CDR3 is TGTGCCAGCAGCAAAACTCCTCTTAGCGGGAGGGACTCCTACGAGCAGTACTTC.

This clonotype was observed a handful of times. The chain joins TRBV30 to TRBJ1-1, with a possible D match to TRBD1 (6 bases). V was pared by 3 bases and J by 4 bases, with 15 bases between. Germline V gene data show CDR1 as GTSNPN and CDR2 as SVGIG (reference sequence). The CDR3 is 14 amino acids. CDR3 nucleotide sequence: TGTGCCTGGAGGTATTATCGGGGGCGCACTGAAGCTTTCTTT. The encoded protein is CAWRYYRGRTEAFF.

This clonotype showed up just a few times. The DNA of the CDR3 is TGTGCCATCAGTGAAGGGACCCTCCGCGGCGAGCAGTACTTC. Encoded protein: CAISEGTLRGEQYF. The chain recombines TRBV10-3 with TRBJ2-7; D tentatively reads TRBD1 or TRBD2 (5 bases each). The V and J ends lost 3 bases and 6 bases respectively, with 15 bases between them. From germline, CDR1 is ENHRY and CDR2 SYGVKD. This CDR3 is 14 amino acids long.

V and J are TRBV7-2 and TRBJ1-2, with D unresolved. The CDR3 extends over 15 amino acids. V was trimmed by 5 bases and J by 4 bases, leaving 17 bases between them. Per the germline V gene, CDR1 is SGHTA and CDR2 is FQGNSA. CDR3 protein: CASSARPDGSYGYTF. CDR3 in DNA: TGTGCCAGCAGCGCCCGCCCGGACGGGAGCTATGGCTACACCTTC. The full variable domain, in which reference TRBV7-2 and TRBJ1-2 provide the parts outside the CDR3, is GAGVSQSPSNKVTEKGKDVELRCDPISGHTALYWYRQSLGQGLEFLIYFQGNSAPDKSGLPSDRFSAERTGGSVSTLTIQRTQQEDSAVYLCASSARPDGSYGYTFGSGTRLTVV.

This clonotype was seen a few times. The V gene is TRBV19, the J gene TRBJ1-1; TRBD1 might be the D (6 bases). The CDR3 length is 14 residues. The V gene lost 3 bases and the J gene lost 4 bases, with 12 bases spanning the gap. CDR1 LNHDA and CDR2 SQIVND come from the germline V gene (reference sequence). Here the CDR3 reads CASSIRGAGTEAFF. The CDR3, as DNA: TGTGCCAGTAGTATTCGGGGGGCAGGCACTGAAGCTTTCTTT. The whole variable domain, filled in from reference TRBV19 and TRBJ1-1, reads DGGITQSPKYLFRKEGQNVTLSCEQNLNHDAMYWYRQDPGQGLRLIYYSQIVNDFQKGDIAEGYSVSREKKESFPLTVTSAQKNPTAFYLCASSIRGAGTEAFFGQGTRLTVV.

This clonotype turned up a few times. V is TRBV7-2 and J is TRBJ1-6; maybe TRBD1 (5 bases). Trimming took 1 base from V and 10 from J, leaving 14 bases between them. Germline V gives CDR1 SGHTA, CDR2 FQGNSA. CDR3 size: 15 residues. CDR3 nucleotide sequence: TGTGCCAGCAGCTTAGATCAGGGTTTCGGATCACCCCTCCACTTT. Protein product: CASSLDQGFGSPLHF.

This clonotype was picked up many times. The J gene is TRBJ2-1, the V gene TRBV5-1, with D hard to call. CDR3 length equals 15 residues. The germline V and J ends were trimmed by 1 base and 2 bases, with 10 bases remaining between them. Germline V gives CDR1 SGHRS, CDR2 YFSETQ. CDR3 region: CASSLMLGTYNEQFF. CDR3 DNA sequence: TGCGCCAGCAGCTTGATGCTGGGTACCTACAATGAGCAGTTCTTC.

This clonotype was seen a handful of times. V is TRBV7-6 and J is TRBJ1-1, with D maybe TRBD1 (5 bases). Germline-derived CDR1 and CDR2 are SGHVS and FNYEAQ. The V gene lost 5 bases and the J gene lost 9 bases, with 16 bases spanning the gap. The CDR3 extends over 13 amino acids. Here the CDR3 reads CASSPTEAGQAFF. CDR3 bases: TGTGCCAGCAGCCCAACAGAGGCAGGGCAAGCTTTCTTT.

At least ten counts were recorded for this clonotype. CDR3 DNA sequence: TGTGCCAGCAGCTTGTTGGCCAGGATGGGAAACACCATATATTTT. Protein: CASSLLARMGNTIYF. The rearrangement joins TRBV5-5 to TRBJ1-3; D gene ambiguous. V was trimmed by 1 base and J by 4 bases, leaving 12 bases between them. CDR3 length: 15 amino acids. CDR1 is SGHKS and CDR2 is YYEKEE in the germline V gene (reference sequence).

V gene TRBV29-1 combines with J gene TRBJ1-1; D is unresolved. Germline values: CDR1 SQVTM, CDR2 ANQGSEA. The V gene lost 3 bases and the J gene lost 0 bases, with 8 bases spanning the gap. This CDR3 contains 13 residues. The CDR3 sequence is CSVDRGVNTEAFF. Here the CDR3 DNA reads TGCAGCGTTGATCGGGGTGTGAACACTGAAGCTTTCTTT.

The table lists this clonotype with many counts. The chain links TRBV5-5 to TRBJ1-5, with 7 bases matching TRBD1. The CDR3 totals 14 residues. J was trimmed by 2 bases and V by 3 bases; bases with no gene match: 2. From germline, CDR1 is SGHKS and CDR2 YYEKEE (reference sequence). The CDR3 spells CASSWGTGNQPQHF. DNA for the CDR3: TGTGCCAGCAGCTGGGGGACAGGCAATCAGCCCCAGCATTTT.